The T cell receptor (beta chain) described here comes from a study of cytomegalovirus exposure and HLA in healthy donors. Whole-study findings and limits: Confirmation was obtained in vitro that a few CMV-associated chains are specific for CMV antigens.

Among the 110 or so subjects of the validation cohort, separate from the roughly 670-subject first cohort, were the donors. Method: immunoSEQ multiplex PCR; TCRdb's copy keeps in-frame clones and lacks some. The top ten hold approximately 1.4% of the sample, which has approximately 140,000 clones, roughly 86% seen once. The CDR3 is 16 amino acids. The germline V and J ends were trimmed by 2 bases and 6 bases, with 17 bases remaining between them. About this clone: Antigen unknown.

The sample was PBMCs. This sequence joins TRBV23-1 and TRBJ2-4; perhaps TRBD1 as D (5 bases). TRBV23-1 is classed as an ORF, of uncertain function. The clonotype comes from a woman in her 30s in good health and CMV-seronegative. The CDR3 spells CASSQPRDSHPNIQYF. The CDR3 nucleotides read TGCGCCAGCAGTCAACCCCGAGACAGTCACCCAAACATTCAGTACTTC.